The rows below give T cell receptor beta chains drawn from one sample of a study of blood T cell repertoires in COVID-19. Profiling relied on immunoSEQ multiplex PCR, and the TCRdb table lists in-frame clones only, not all of them. The data hold 250,000 or so clones, with around 90% observed a single time. Sequenced material: PBMCs or T cells enriched from blood (not recorded which). These receptors came from a woman in her twenties or thirties with acute COVID-19. CDR3s include the opening cysteine and the closing phenylalanine or tryptophan.

v_call	j_call	cdr3_aa
TRBV27	TRBJ2-7	CASSPLAGMYEQYF
TRBV24-1	TRBJ2-2	CATSDSGVIGELFF
TRBV5-1	TRBJ1-2	CASSSTSGEGSYGYTF
TRBV12-5	TRBJ1-5	CASGLYRYNQPQHF
TRBV19	TRBJ2-7	CASSRTGGSSYEQYF
TRBV30	TRBJ2-1	CAWSELGGEQFF
TRBV7-9	TRBJ2-7	CASSLTYPYEQYF
TRBV19	TRBJ2-7	CASSIAGRYYEQYF
TRBV7-3	TRBJ2-7	CASSLRAGFLYEQYF
TRBV11-1	TRBJ2-7	CASSLVVAETYEQYF
TRBV14	TRBJ2-7	CASSQGARGYEQYF
TRBV2	TRBJ2-7	CASSEPALAGRYEQYF
TRBV13	TRBJ2-7	CASSLTGQIYEQYF
TRBV5-1	TRBJ2-1	CASSLAVPLAGRDEQFF
TRBV21-1	TRBJ2-3	CASILVPLQGSTDTQYF
TRBV28	TRBJ1-5	CASSFDPQQAGISNQPQHF
TRBV27	TRBJ1-5	CASSPSTATDQPQHF